This T cell receptor (beta chain) emerged from a study of cytomegalovirus exposure and HLA in healthy donors. The study's findings and limits: Later on, an analysis tied roughly 17,000 TCR beta sequences to HLA alleles at 0.05 false discovery rate. Previously analyzed data showed that most TCR beta V segments were productive at a frequency of about 87% or about 30%.

About this clone itself: Its antigen is undetermined.

PCR involved 60 Vbeta and 13 Jbeta primers. TCRdb's table, derived via immunoSEQ multiplex PCR, lists solely in-frame clones and lacks some. The table lists over 150,000 clones, 70% to 80% of them singletons. Germline V gene sequence: CDR1 SGHNT, CDR2 YENEEA. V was pared by 4 bases and J by 4 bases, with 10 bases of the junction left unmatched. There are 16 residues in the CDR3. This receptor was taken from a woman in her 30s in good health and CMV-seropositive. The sequencing sample was made of PBMCs. This chain joins TRBV11-3 and TRBJ2-5, with 9 positions matching TRBD2. The CDR3 region is CASSSRGAGGRETQYF. CDR3 DNA sequence: TGTGCCAGCAGCTCTCGGGGAGCGGGAGGAAGAGAGACCCAGTACTTC.